This T cell receptor (beta chain) was retrieved from a study of blood T cell repertoires in COVID-19. Across the whole study: From the United States, Italy and Spain came samples of acute and convalescent COVID-19. T cells, B-cell-depleted T cells, or PBMCs provided the cDNA or gDNA that served as material.

The germline V gene has CDR1 ENHRY and CDR2 SYGVKD. The CDR3 extends over 14 amino acids. Trimming took 6 bases from V and 3 from J, leaving 14 bases between them. Sequencing used immunoSEQ multiplex PCR; TCRdb keeps in-frame clones, though not all of them. The sample comprises over 200,000 clones, approximately 82% of which are singletons, and 5% to 6% rests with the top ten. Sequences were obtained from peripheral blood. The TCR originated in an elderly man with acute or convalescent COVID-19. This chain connects TRBV10-3 to TRBJ2-5; possibly TRBD1 for D (6 bases). CDR3 residues: CAISVGGKEETQYF. CDR3 bases: TGTGCCATCAGCGTAGGGGGAAAGGAAGAGACCCAGTACTTC.